The rows below give T cell receptor beta chains drawn from one sample of a study of CD8 T cell repertoires and HIV-1 epitope variants. No antigens are known for them. Method: immunoSEQ multiplex PCR; TCRdb's copy keeps in-frame clones and lacks some. This sample has thousands of clones; around three fifths occur once, and the top ten carry 42%. Source material: cultured CD8+ T cells derived from PBMCs. The source is a male donor with HIV. CDR3s include the opening cysteine and the closing phenylalanine or tryptophan. The D gene is left open where the match is weak. Not every row has a clone size; where given, it reads once, few, many or a size class.

J: TRBJ1-4
D: NA
V: TRBV19
size: NA
DNA: TGTGCCAGTAGTCGGGAGCAGCTGAATGAAAAACTGTTTTTT
CDR3: CASSREQLNEKLFF

J: TRBJ2-3
D: TRBD2
V: TRBV19
size: NA
DNA: TGTGCCAGTAGCCGGGACTCGGGGGGGACAGATACGCAGTATTTT
CDR3: CASSRDSGGTDTQYF

J: TRBJ2-2
D: NA
V: TRBV2
size: NA
DNA: TGTGCCAGCACCTCGGACGGGGGCTGGAGCACCGGGGAGCTGTTTTTT
CDR3: CASTSDGGWSTGELFF

J: TRBJ2-3
D: TRBD2
V: TRBV2
size: NA
DNA: TGTGCCAGCAGTGAAGGGACTAGCGGGGAAGCAGATACGCAGTATTTT
CDR3: CASSEGTSGEADTQYF

J: TRBJ2-1
D: TRBD2
V: TRBV28
size: NA
DNA: TGTGCCAGCAGTTTAGGCGGGAGGAATTACAATGAGCAGTTCTTC
CDR3: CASSLGGRNYNEQFF

J: TRBJ2-7
D: TRBD1
V: TRBV4-1
size: few
DNA: TGCGCCAGCAGCCAGGGGACAGGGCTTACCTACGAGCAGTACTTC
CDR3: CASSQGTGLTYEQYF

J: TRBJ2-1
D: TRBD1
V: TRBV27
size: hyperexpanded
DNA: TGTGCCAGCAGTTTATCACAGGGGATATCCTACAATGAGCAGTTCTTC
CDR3: CASSLSQGISYNEQFF

J: TRBJ1-4
D: NA
V: TRBV9
size: NA
DNA: TGTGCCAGCAGCGTAGGGGGGGGAAGGACTAATGAAAAACTGTTTTTT
CDR3: CASSVGGGRTNEKLFF

J: TRBJ1-4
D: NA
V: TRBV6-6
size: NA
DNA: TGTGCCAGCAGTTACTCAGAAAAACTGTTTTTT
CDR3: CASSYSEKLFF

J: TRBJ2-3
D: NA
V: TRBV5-1
size: NA
DNA: TGCGCCAGCAGCCCTGGGGGATCCCGGAGTACAGATACGCAGTATTTT
CDR3: CASSPGGSRSTDTQYF

J: TRBJ1-4
D: NA
V: TRBV28
size: NA
DNA: TGTGCCAGCGCCCATCGCGGAGAAAATGAAAAACTGTTTTTT
CDR3: CASAHRGENEKLFF

J: TRBJ2-7
D: NA
V: TRBV30
size: medium-sized
DNA: TGTGCCTGGAGCGGGGACGGCTACGAGCAGTACTTC
CDR3: CAWSGDGYEQYF

J: TRBJ1-2
D: TRBD1
V: TRBV30
size: medium-sized
DNA: TGTGCCCCTACAGGGGGGTCCTTCTATGGCTACACCTTC
CDR3: CAPTGGSFYGYTF

J: TRBJ2-5
D: NA
V: TRBV7-2
size: NA
DNA: TGTGCCAGCAGCTTAGTTAAAGGGGCCCAAGAGACCCAGTACTTC
CDR3: CASSLVKGAQETQYF

J: TRBJ2-7
D: TRBD1
V: TRBV28
size: NA
DNA: TGTGCCAGCAGCGGGACAGGGGAGTTATACGAGCAGTACTTC
CDR3: CASSGTGELYEQYF

J: TRBJ2-7
D: NA
V: TRBV9
size: NA
DNA: TGTGCCAGCAGCGAGACCGGGGAATACGAGCAGTACTTC
CDR3: CASSETGEYEQYF

J: TRBJ1-1
D: NA
V: TRBV7-9
size: NA
DNA: TGTGCCAGCAGTTCTCCAGGGGACCAATTGAACACTGAAGCTTTCTTT
CDR3: CASSSPGDQLNTEAFF

J: TRBJ1-1
D: TRBD1
V: TRBV6-1
size: NA
DNA: TGTGCCAGCAGTCGACAGGGGAATGAAGCTTTCTTT
CDR3: CASSRQGNEAFF

J: TRBJ2-7
D: NA
V: TRBV6-7
size: NA
DNA: TGTGCCAGCAGCTACCGCGATGATAAACCGCCCTTACCGAGGACCTCCTACGAGCAGTACTTC
CDR3: CASSYRDDKPPLPRTSYEQYF

J: TRBJ2-2
D: NA
V: TRBV2
size: NA
DNA: TGTGCCAGCAGCACCGGGACTGGCTCCTGGGAGCTGTTTTTT
CDR3: CASSTGTGSWELFF

J: TRBJ2-5
D: NA
V: TRBV27
size: NA
DNA: TGTGCCAGCAGTTTAAATGGCAGGAGGGCGTATGAGACCCAGTACTTC
CDR3: CASSLNGRRAYETQYF

J: TRBJ2-3
D: TRBD2
V: TRBV4-2
size: NA
DNA: TGTGCCAGCAGCCAAGTTACGAGGCTAGCGGACACAGATACGCAGTATTTT
CDR3: CASSQVTRLADTDTQYF

J: TRBJ2-2
D: TRBD2
V: TRBV27
size: NA
DNA: TGTGCCAGCAGCGACAAAGCGGGGGGAACCGGGGAGCTGTTTTTT
CDR3: CASSDKAGGTGELFF

J: TRBJ1-1
D: NA
V: TRBV18
size: once
DNA: TGTGCCAGCTCAACAACCGGGAGCCCGAACACTGAAGCTTTCTTT
CDR3: CASSTTGSPNTEAFF

J: TRBJ2-5
D: NA
V: TRBV13
size: NA
DNA: TGTGCCAGCAGCCTCCCGGGGAACGGTGAAGAGACCCAGTACTTC
CDR3: CASSLPGNGEETQYF

J: TRBJ1-1
D: TRBD1
V: TRBV19
size: NA
DNA: TGTGCCAGTAGTCCGGGACAGGGACCATATGGGGACACTGAAGCTTTCTTT
CDR3: CASSPGQGPYGDTEAFF

J: TRBJ1-1
D: NA
V: TRBV21-1
size: NA
DNA: TGTGCCAGACAGGGCACTGAAGCTTTCTTT
CDR3: CARQGTEAFF

J: TRBJ1-2
D: NA
V: TRBV29-1
size: NA
DNA: TGCAGCGTTGAAGGACAGTCATATGGCTACACCTTC
CDR3: CSVEGQSYGYTF

J: TRBJ2-1
D: TRBD1
V: TRBV28
size: NA
DNA: TGTGCCAGCATCGCGGACAGGGGGGACTCCTACAATGAGCAGTTCTTC
CDR3: CASIADRGDSYNEQFF

J: TRBJ1-1
D: TRBD1
V: TRBV25-1
size: NA
DNA: TGTGCCAGCAGCCCCTCCCAGGGGGATATGGGGAACACTGAAGCTTTCTTT
CDR3: CASSPSQGDMGNTEAFF

J: TRBJ2-7
D: NA
V: TRBV7-3
size: NA
DNA: TGTGCCAGCAGCTTAATACAGGGTGACGAGCAGTACTTC
CDR3: CASSLIQGDEQYF

J: TRBJ2-2
D: NA
V: TRBV28
size: NA
DNA: TGTGCCAGCAGTTTTCTTGGTCGGGGCACCGGGGAGCTGTTTTTT
CDR3: CASSFLGRGTGELFF

J: TRBJ2-7
D: NA
V: TRBV5-5
size: NA
DNA: TGTGCCAGCAGCTTGGCCCCAGGGCGGGAGCAGTACTTC
CDR3: CASSLAPGREQYF

J: TRBJ2-1
D: TRBD2
V: TRBV7-2
size: NA
DNA: TGTGCCAGCAGCTTCCGTAGTAGGGATAGCGGGAAGGAAACTGAGCAGTTCTTC
CDR3: CASSFRSRDSGKETEQFF

J: TRBJ2-1
D: NA
V: TRBV5-1
size: NA
DNA: TGCGCCAGCAGGCTGGGAAACAATGAGCAGTTCTTC
CDR3: CASRLGNNEQFF

J: TRBJ1-2
D: NA
V: TRBV19
size: NA
DNA: TGTGCCAGTAGGGGCGGCCTTGACAGAGGAAGCACCTTC
CDR3: CASRGGLDRGSTF

J: TRBJ2-3
D: NA
V: TRBV5-8
size: NA
DNA: TGTGCCAGCAGCTTGGAGGGTCTTAGATGGGGGGATACGCAGTATTTT
CDR3: CASSLEGLRWGDTQYF

J: TRBJ2-7
D: NA
V: TRBV7-9
size: few
DNA: TGTGCCAGCACGAGAGACAACTACGAGCAGTACTTC
CDR3: CASTRDNYEQYF

J: TRBJ1-1
D: NA
V: TRBV27
size: NA
DNA: TGTGCCAGCAGTTTAAGTCGGACGCTTGGCACTGAAGCTTTCTTT
CDR3: CASSLSRTLGTEAFF

J: TRBJ1-1
D: NA
V: TRBV2
size: NA
DNA: TGTGCCAGCAGTGATTCGAATCTACTTGAAGCTTTCTTT
CDR3: CASSDSNLLEAFF

J: TRBJ1-5
D: NA
V: TRBV5-6
size: few
DNA: TGTGCCAGCAGCTTAGGTTCGTCGCCCCAGCATTTT
CDR3: CASSLGSSPQHF

J: TRBJ1-5
D: TRBD1
V: TRBV19
size: NA
DNA: TGTGCCAGTAGTGTTACCGGGACAGGGAATCAGCCCCAGCATTTT
CDR3: CASSVTGTGNQPQHF

J: TRBJ2-1
D: TRBD2
V: TRBV7-9
size: few
DNA: TGTGCCAGCAGCGGAGATGCGGGAGGTTACTCCTACAATGAGCAGTTCTTC
CDR3: CASSGDAGGYSYNEQFF

J: TRBJ1-5
D: NA
V: TRBV27
size: NA
DNA: TGTGCCAGCAGTCCCCTGCCGACAGGAGGAAGCAATCAGCCCCAGCATTTT
CDR3: CASSPLPTGGSNQPQHF

J: TRBJ2-5
D: TRBD2
V: TRBV2
size: once
DNA: TGTGCCAGACGTCGAAAGCTAACTAGCGGTAAGGGGCCGTTTGAGACCCAGTACTTC
CDR3: CARRRKLTSGKGPFETQYF

J: TRBJ1-1
D: NA
V: TRBV11-2
size: few
DNA: TGTGCCAGCAGCTTAGACAAGGAGAGCTCGAACACTGAAGCTTTCTTT
CDR3: CASSLDKESSNTEAFF

J: TRBJ2-7
D: NA
V: TRBV4-3
size: NA
DNA: TGCGCCAGCAGCCAAGTCCTGGGAGACGAGCAGTACTTC
CDR3: CASSQVLGDEQYF

J: TRBJ2-1
D: NA
V: TRBV28
size: NA
DNA: TGTGCCAGCAGTTTCAGCCTTACCAACAATGAGCAGTTCTTC
CDR3: CASSFSLTNNEQFF

J: TRBJ1-2
D: TRBD1
V: TRBV5-1
size: once
DNA: TGCGCCAGCAGCCCGTACCCGGGACAGGGATCTAACGACTATGGCTACACCTTC
CDR3: CASSPYPGQGSNDYGYTF

J: TRBJ1-6
D: NA
V: TRBV5-6
size: NA
DNA: TGTGCCAGCAGCTTCCTCCAGGGCGTGAATTCACCCCTCCACTTT
CDR3: CASSFLQGVNSPLHF

J: TRBJ1-1
D: NA
V: TRBV28
size: NA
DNA: TGTGCCAGCAGTTTATGGCTTAACGGGGTTGAAGCTTTCTTT
CDR3: CASSLWLNGVEAFF

J: TRBJ2-7
D: NA
V: TRBV2
size: NA
DNA: TGTGCCAGCAGTGATAACGGTGCCTACGAGCAGTACTTC
CDR3: CASSDNGAYEQYF

J: TRBJ1-2
D: NA
V: TRBV27
size: few
DNA: TGTGCCAGCACCGATTTGAGGGGCGCGGATCTTTATGGCTACACCTTC
CDR3: CASTDLRGADLYGYTF

J: TRBJ2-3
D: NA
V: TRBV2
size: NA
DNA: TGTGCCAGCAATGGGGGGCGAGACGCAGATACGCAGTATTTT
CDR3: CASNGGRDADTQYF